The rows below give T cell receptor beta chains drawn from one sample of a study of T cells after yellow fever vaccination. TCRdb reprocessed the 5' RACE reads via MiXCR and lists one record per CDR3 protein. The sample includes 60,000 to 75,000 distinct CDR3 sequences, under 8% seen only once; the top ten take under 45%. This specimen consisted of CD8+ T cells sorted from PBMCs, obtained approximately 40 days after the first yellow fever vaccination. The receptors were sampled from a man between 18 and 29 years old who received the YFV17D yellow fever vaccine. CDR3s include the opening cysteine and the closing phenylalanine or tryptophan. The order of the fields is V gene, J gene, CDR3 protein.

v_gene: TRBV7-9; j_gene: TRBJ2-6; CDR3aa: CASSLGLMSGANVLTF
v_gene: TRBV29-1; j_gene: TRBJ1-1; CDR3aa: CSVEDGEGREAFF
v_gene: TRBV6-5; j_gene: TRBJ1-2; CDR3aa: CASSYDRQYGYTF
v_gene: TRBV6-6; j_gene: TRBJ2-1; CDR3aa: CASTVGGRNEQFF
v_gene: TRBV9; j_gene: TRBJ2-7; CDR3aa: CASSVAVGSYEQYF
v_gene: TRBV15; j_gene: TRBJ2-1; CDR3aa: CATSRDLAGGANEQFF
v_gene: TRBV12-5; j_gene: TRBJ2-2; CDR3aa: CATSQVLVGPNTGELFF
v_gene: TRBV29-1; j_gene: TRBJ2-1; CDR3aa: CSVVRDSGDNLQFF
v_gene: TRBV5-1; j_gene: TRBJ2-3; CDR3aa: CASSFLNRDGAGDTQYF
v_gene: TRBV11-2; j_gene: TRBJ1-1; CDR3aa: CASSFAGRGTEAFF
v_gene: TRBV9; j_gene: TRBJ1-1; CDR3aa: CASSVRSYTEAFF
v_gene: TRBV7-2; j_gene: TRBJ2-7; CDR3aa: CASSSRDRGLEQYF
v_gene: TRBV27; j_gene: TRBJ2-7; CDR3aa: CASSLPSYEQYF
v_gene: TRBV3-1; j_gene: TRBJ2-4; CDR3aa: CASSPIGQDLAKNIQYF
v_gene: TRBV5-1; j_gene: TRBJ2-6; CDR3aa: CASSRLTGGFGANVLTF
v_gene: TRBV10-3; j_gene: TRBJ2-5; CDR3aa: CAISVIKVGRETQYF
v_gene: TRBV11-2; j_gene: TRBJ1-3; CDR3aa: CASSLQWTGIGNTIYF
v_gene: TRBV7-2; j_gene: TRBJ1-6; CDR3aa: CASSYRPNSPLHF
v_gene: TRBV30; j_gene: TRBJ2-1; CDR3aa: CAWTASGRNEQFF
v_gene: TRBV12-3/TRBV12-4; j_gene: TRBJ2-1; CDR3aa: CASTSAAHNEQFF
v_gene: TRBV6-5; j_gene: TRBJ1-3; CDR3aa: CASTYGGVGNTIYF
v_gene: TRBV12-3/TRBV12-4; j_gene: TRBJ2-5; CDR3aa: CASSTRGQETQYF
v_gene: TRBV5-1; j_gene: TRBJ2-3; CDR3aa: CASSLPTSGGGDTQYF
v_gene: TRBV29-1; j_gene: TRBJ1-2; CDR3aa: CSVDDRGLYGYTF
v_gene: TRBV27; j_gene: TRBJ1-1; CDR3aa: CASSPRGASTEAFF
v_gene: TRBV24-1; j_gene: TRBJ1-2; CDR3aa: CAAFGPLCYGYTF
v_gene: TRBV7-9; j_gene: TRBJ2-3; CDR3aa: CASSFGEFLGDTQYF
v_gene: TRBV11-2; j_gene: TRBJ2-3; CDR3aa: CASSPDFYTDTQYF
v_gene: TRBV6-1; j_gene: TRBJ1-1; CDR3aa: CASSIWRGGNTEAFF
v_gene: TRBV4-3; j_gene: TRBJ2-1; CDR3aa: CASSQGTGRHNEQFF
v_gene: TRBV6-5; j_gene: TRBJ1-5; CDR3aa: CASGHYDQPQHF
v_gene: TRBV4-1; j_gene: TRBJ2-1; CDR3aa: CASSQDRGGDEQFF
v_gene: TRBV19; j_gene: TRBJ2-5; CDR3aa: CASSITGGGETQYF
v_gene: TRBV12-3/TRBV12-4; j_gene: TRBJ2-1; CDR3aa: CASSFVRNEQFF
v_gene: TRBV6-2/TRBV6-3; j_gene: TRBJ2-7; CDR3aa: CASSYSTQDLTYEQYF
v_gene: TRBV20-1; j_gene: TRBJ2-3; CDR3aa: CSAEGAGKELYTQYF
v_gene: TRBV14; j_gene: TRBJ1-1; CDR3aa: CASSQLSGQANTEAFF
v_gene: TRBV20-1; j_gene: TRBJ1-2; CDR3aa: CSAREAGGEGYTF
v_gene: TRBV20-1; j_gene: TRBJ2-1; CDR3aa: CSARELAGVGNEQFF
v_gene: TRBV4-1; j_gene: TRBJ1-2; CDR3aa: CASSQDSTYGYTF